This T cell receptor (beta chain) was observed in a study of blood T cell repertoires in COVID-19. Sequenced by immunoSEQ multiplex PCR; TCRdb stores in-frame clones only, minus some. This table holds about 120,000 clones, 86% found once. Sequenced: peripheral blood. The sequence was collected from a man aged 35 to 55 with acute or convalescent COVID-19.

CDR3: CASSLAPRQGGTGELFF. The CDR3 nucleotides are TGTGCCAGCAGCTTAGCCCCGCGGCAGGGGGGAACCGGGGAGCTGTTTTTT. The rearrangement uses TRBV7-8 and TRBJ2-2, with D possibly being TRBD1 (7 bases). Germline CDR1 is SGHVS and CDR2 is FQNEAQ. This CDR3 comprises 17 residues. Deletions cut 0 bases from V and 5 bases from J, with 16 bases between.